A single sample is the source of the 24 T cell receptor beta chains below, sequenced in a study of shared T cell receptors in the human thymus. Sequenced by immunoSEQ multiplex PCR; TCRdb stores in-frame clones only, minus some. The sample carries some 640,000 clones, about 90% recorded once. These data also featured in a second study, about human thymus T cells.

Sequenced material: thymocytes. These receptors all stem from a boy in the first two years of life with a congenital heart defect.

This chain connects TRBV15 to TRBJ2-3; D call uncertain. Trimming left V 1 base short and J 0 bases short, with 5 bases between. The CDR3 totals 14 residues. CDR1 is LNHNV, CDR2 YYDKDF, per germline (reference sequence). The CDR3 sequence: CATSRVASTDTQYF. CDR3 DNA: TGTGCCACCAGCAGAGTTGCGAGCACAGATACGCAGTATTTT.

The rearrangement links TRBV4-1 to TRBJ2-1; D possibly corresponds to TRBD2 (6 bases). Looked up from germline, CDR1 is MGHRA and CDR2 is YSYEKL. The CDR3 covers 15 residues. With 1 base removed from V and 6 bases from J, the gap between germline ends came to 13 bases. The CDR3 spells CASSQGLAYINEQFF. The CDR3 nucleotides read TGCGCCAGCAGCCAAGGGCTAGCGTACATCAATGAGCAGTTCTTC.

The rearrangement uses TRBV28 and TRBJ2-2; 12 positions agree with TRBD2. CDR1 and CDR2 (germline): MDHEN, SYDVKM. This CDR3 is built from 17 residues. With V trimmed by 0 bases and J by 3 bases, 2 bases remained unmatched. The CDR3 DNA follows: TGTGCCAGCAGTTTATGGCTAGCGGGAGGGGACACCGGGGAGCTGTTTTTT. It encodes CASSLWLAGGDTGELFF.

CDR3 DNA: TGTGCCAGCAGTTTATCGGGGTCCCGGGGGGGGAACCCTAACTATGGCTACACCTTC. It yields the protein CASSLSGSRGGNPNYGYTF. This chain connects TRBV28 to TRBJ1-2, with a possible D match to TRBD1 (5 bases). The CDR3 sequence is 19 residues long. V lost 1 base and J lost 0, with 21 bases in between. Per germline, CDR1 MDHEN and CDR2 SYDVKM.

The chain employs TRBV28 and TRBJ2-7; no clear D. Trimming took 3 bases from V and 2 from J, leaving 11 bases between them. The CDR3 is 14 residues long. The germline V gene encodes CDR1 MDHEN and CDR2 SYDVKM. This CDR3 reads CASSLTRSPYEQYF. CDR3 nucleotides: TGTGCCAGCAGTTTGACACGTTCCCCCTACGAGCAGTACTTC.

The chain combines TRBV5-6 with TRBJ2-5; D unresolved. Looked up from germline, CDR1 is SGHDT and CDR2 is YYEEEE. This CDR3 has 13 amino acids. V was pared by 4 bases and J by 4 bases, with 11 bases between. The CDR3 here is CASSRRPGETQYF. Here the CDR3 DNA reads TGTGCCAGCAGCCGCCGCCCCGGAGAGACCCAGTACTTC. Full variable domain (rest looked up from reference TRBV5-6 and TRBJ2-5): DAGVTQSPTHLIKTRGQQVTLRCSPKSGHDTVSWYQQALGQGPQFIFQYYEEEERQRGNFPDRFSGHQFPNYSSELNVNALLLGDSALYLCASSRRPGETQYFGPGTRLLVL.

The DNA for the CDR3 is TGCAGCGTTACCTGTGGGACAGCAACCTACGAGCAGTACTTC. Protein product: CSVTCGTATYEQYF. V and J are TRBV29-1 and TRBJ2-7; 7 bases fit TRBD1. Germline values: CDR1 SQVTM, CDR2 ANQGSEA. J lost 2 bases, V lost 5 bases, and 9 bases had no gene match. This CDR3 has 14 amino acids.

The V call is TRBV29-1, the J call TRBJ2-7, with 7 bases matching TRBD1. Per germline, CDR1 SQVTM and CDR2 ANQGSEA. This CDR3 comprises 12 residues. V dropped 6 bases and J dropped 5; count of bases not matched to a gene: 7. The CDR3 DNA reads TGCAGCGTAGACGACAGGGACCACGAGCAGTACTTC. This gives the protein CSVDDRDHEQYF.

The gene calls are TRBV4-1 and TRBJ2-3, with D tentatively TRBD2 (5 bases). Germline lookup yields CDR1 MGHRA and CDR2 YSYEKL. The germline V and J ends were trimmed by 8 bases and 0 bases, with 15 bases remaining between them. The CDR3 is 15 residues long. The CDR3 sequence is CASGSQRASTDTQYF. CDR3 DNA: TGCGCCAGCGGCTCCCAGAGGGCCAGCACAGATACGCAGTATTTT.

The chain uses TRBV7-3 and TRBJ2-1, with D perhaps matching TRBD1 (6 bases). CDR1 and CDR2 from the germline V gene are SGHTA and FQGTGA. The CDR3 consists of 16 residues. V was pared by 4 bases and J by 6 bases, with 19 bases between. The CDR3 is CASSSHPDRSGNEQFF. The DNA for the CDR3 is TGTGCCAGCAGCTCCCACCCCGACAGGAGTGGCAATGAGCAGTTCTTC.

The rearrangement uses TRBV4-3 and TRBJ2-2; tentatively, D is TRBD1 (7 bases). This CDR3 contains 18 residues. The V and J ends lost 2 bases and 0 bases respectively, with 16 bases between them. CDR1 and CDR2 (germline): LGHNA, YSLEER. The CDR3 spells CASSQIIRGTANTGELFF. Written as DNA, the CDR3 is TGCGCCAGCAGCCAAATAATTCGCGGGACAGCGAACACCGGGGAGCTGTTTTTT.

The V call is TRBV6-5, the J call TRBJ2-3, with 12 bases lining up with TRBD2. This CDR3 contains 15 residues. Trimming removed 6 bases from V and 2 bases from J; junction bases left unmatched: 3. In germline, CDR1 is MNHEY, CDR2 SVGAGI. In nucleotides, the CDR3 is TGTGCCAGCAGACTAGCGGGGGGCTCCACAGATACGCAGTATTTT. Residues: CASRLAGGSTDTQYF.

The rearrangement links TRBV20-1 to TRBJ2-1, with TRBD1 identical over 8 bases. The CDR3 contains 10 residues. Losses at the gene ends were 6 bases for V and 13 bases for J; bases not matched to a gene: 5. Germline-derived CDR1 and CDR2 are DFQATT and SNEGSKA (reference sequence). DNA of the CDR3: TGCAGTGCCCTCGGACAGGGACAGTTCTTC. Translation gives CSALGQGQFF.

The chain combines TRBV5-1 with TRBJ2-5; TRBD1 matches at 7 bases. With 0 bases clipped from V and 3 bases from J, the junction kept 11 bases outside the gene matches. CDR3 length: 17 amino acids. Germline V gene sequence: CDR1 SGHRS, CDR2 YFSETQ. DNA for the CDR3: TGCGCCAGCAGCTTGGCCAGCTTAAGGGACAGCAAAGAGACCCAGTACTTC. Translation: CASSLASLRDSKETQYF.

V is TRBV28 and J is TRBJ2-6; possibly TRBD1 for D (7 bases). This CDR3 has 16 amino acids. The germline gives CDR1 MDHEN, CDR2 SYDVKM. With 2 bases removed from V and 0 bases from J, the gap between germline ends came to 8 bases. The CDR3 reads CASSLQGGSGANVLTF. The CDR3 nucleotides are TGTGCCAGCAGTTTACAGGGGGGCTCTGGGGCCAACGTCCTGACTTTC.

This clone was seen a single time. The chain is built from TRBV2 and TRBJ2-7; 8 bases are a match to TRBD2. V dropped 6 bases and J dropped 3; count of bases not matched to a gene: 7. Germline V CDR1 and CDR2: SNHLY, FYNNEI. The length of the CDR3 is 14 residues. The CDR3 spells CASRRLGTSYEQYF. The DNA of the CDR3 is TGTGCCAGCAGACGACTTGGGACTAGCTACGAGCAGTACTTC.

This clone was detected a few times. This chain uses TRBV4-3 with TRBJ2-3; TRBD2 might be the D (6 bases). Trimming removed 4 bases from V and 2 bases from J, with 13 bases in between. Per germline, CDR1 LGHNA and CDR2 YSLEER. This CDR3 is built from 15 residues. The CDR3 spells CASSPQGGNTDTQYF. The CDR3 DNA reads as TGCGCCAGCAGCCCTCAGGGAGGAAACACAGATACGCAGTATTTT.

The chain joins TRBV4-1 to TRBJ2-5, with 8 bases matching TRBD2. The CDR3 covers 18 residues. Looked up from germline, CDR1 is MGHRA and CDR2 is YSYEKL. V was clipped by 3 bases and J by 5 bases; unmatched bases: 17. The CDR3, as DNA: TGCGCCAGCAGCCACGGACTAGCAATCCCTTCCGGGGGGGAGACCCAGTACTTC. Translation gives CASSHGLAIPSGGETQYF.

This chain uses TRBV5-1 with TRBJ2-4, with D possibly matching TRBD2 (6 bases). V shed 4 bases and J shed 2 bases, with 16 bases lying between them. CDR1 SGHRS and CDR2 YFSETQ come from the germline V gene. CDR3 length: 16 residues. The DNA of the CDR3 is TGCGCCAGCAGCCCACTAGCCCCTCTGACCAAAAACATTCAGTACTTC. Translated: CASSPLAPLTKNIQYF.

The rearrangement links TRBV13 to TRBJ2-3; 9 positions agree with TRBD2. Germline V CDR1 and CDR2: PRHDT, FYEKMQ (reference sequence). V shed 6 bases and J 2 bases; nucleotides not matched to a gene: 6. The CDR3 consists of 15 residues. The CDR3 DNA reads as TGTGCCAGCAGTTTGGGACTAGCCAACACAGATACGCAGTATTTT. Protein sequence: CASSLGLANTDTQYF.

This clone was recorded a few times. V usage is TRBV18 and J usage is TRBJ2-7, with 10 bases lining up with TRBD1. Trimming cost V 6 bases and J 5 bases; bases outside gene matches: 10. CDR1 KGHSH and CDR2 LQKENI come from the germline V gene. The CDR3 loop spans 15 amino acids. The CDR3 sequence is CASSPIDRGHDEQYF. The CDR3, as DNA: TGTGCCAGCTCCCCTATCGACAGGGGGCATGACGAGCAGTACTTC.

The gene calls are TRBV7-9 and TRBJ1-1, with D perhaps TRBD1 (6 bases). CDR1 and CDR2 (germline): SEHNR, FQNEAQ (reference sequence). V was pared by 4 bases and J by 4 bases, with 7 bases between. This CDR3 spans 12 amino acids. The CDR3 sequence is CASSWDITEAFF. The CDR3 nucleotides are TGTGCCAGCAGCTGGGACATCACTGAAGCTTTCTTT.

This clone was observed once. The V call is TRBV7-9, the J call TRBJ1-5, with D uncertain. Germline loops: CDR1 SEHNR, CDR2 FQNEAQ (reference sequence). Trimming removed 2 bases at V and 4 bases at J, with 9 bases between. The CDR3 length is 14 residues. The CDR3 sequence: CASSLLGRNQPQHF. CDR3 nucleotide sequence: TGTGCCAGCAGCTTACTCGGGAGGAATCAGCCCCAGCATTTT.

A word on this clone: This sample also contains other DNA sequences that code for the same CDR3. The chain is built from TRBV28 and TRBJ2-7; D possibly corresponds to TRBD1 (6 bases). V lost 4 bases and J lost 0, with 10 bases in between. The CDR3 runs to 14 residues. The V gene's germline CDR1 is MDHEN and CDR2 SYDVKM. CDR3 sequence: CASSSGQNSYEQYF. CDR3 nucleotides: TGTGCCAGCAGTTCGGGACAAAACTCCTACGAGCAGTACTTC.